What follows are 27 T cell receptor beta chains derived from one specimen sequenced in a study of identifying expanded T cells in peripheral blood (dated by TCRdb to the late 2010s). Receptor libraries were prepared by the immunoSEQ multiplex PCR assay. In TCRdb, the immuneACCESS table is reduced to in-frame sequences with V and J assigned. These tables do not hold every clone; where another copy was compared, an unresolved V gene accounts for under half, and the others remain unexplained. Here the sample has some 99,000 clones; approximately 90% occur a single time. In total, the top ten clones hold 6.5% to 9% of the sample. The sequenced sample was blood. The receptors here all came from a person aged 18 to 75 in good health.

V usage is TRBV14 and J usage is TRBJ2-7, with 7 positions matching TRBD1. CDR1 is SGHDN, CDR2 FVKESK, per germline. The CDR3 extends over 14 amino acids. The ends lost 3 bases at V and 2 bases at J; junction bases unmatched: 4. The chain's CDR3 is CASSHRQGTYEQYF. DNA of the CDR3: TGTGCCAGCAGCCATAGACAGGGCACCTACGAGCAGTACTTC.

The J gene is TRBJ1-1, the V gene TRBV19; no firm D call. The ends were cut back, 1 base at V and 0 bases at J, with 12 bases in the middle. The V gene's germline CDR1 is LNHDA and CDR2 SQIVND (reference sequence). The length of the CDR3 is 16 residues. As DNA, the CDR3 is TGTGCCAGTAGTATAGGTCGGATGGGCCTGAACACTGAAGCTTTCTTT. Residues: CASSIGRMGLNTEAFF.

The gene calls are TRBV5-6 and TRBJ1-2; D is uncertain. The CDR3 totals 14 residues. V was pared by 0 bases and J by 4 bases, with 10 bases between. Germline assignment: CDR1 SGHDT and CDR2 YYEEEE. This CDR3 is CASSLEGRTYGYTF. The DNA of the CDR3 is TGTGCCAGCAGCTTGGAGGGCCGAACCTATGGCTACACCTTC.

This clone is a singleton in its sample. The chain recombines TRBV6-5 with TRBJ2-5; the match to TRBD1 covers 7 bases. After removal of 8 bases from V and 5 bases from J, the junction contained 8 bases not matched to a gene. Germline V gene lookup returns CDR1 MNHEY and CDR2 SVGAGI. The CDR3 runs to 13 residues. The CDR3 reads CASGGQPPETQYF. The CDR3 bases are TGTGCCAGCGGGGGACAGCCCCCTGAGACCCAGTACTTC.

The V call is TRBV21-1, the J call TRBJ2-2; no DNA check was done on the table's D call, TRBD1. TRBV21-1 is listed as a pseudogene. There are 15 residues in the CDR3. DNA for the CDR3: TGTGCCAGCAGCAAAGCGTGGCAGAACACCGGGGAGCTGTTTTTT. Residues: CASSKAWQNTGELFF.

The chain has TRBV9 and TRBJ2-5, with D possibly TRBD2 on 6 matching bases. CDR1 and CDR2 (germline): SGDLS, YYNGEE. This CDR3 is 15 amino acids long. V shed 0 bases and J shed 5 bases, with 14 bases lying between them. CDR3 coding DNA: TGTGCCAGCAGCGTAGATGGTGGGGAGGAGGAGACCCAGTACTTC. Translated, it gives CASSVDGGEEETQYF.

The chain carries TRBV5-1 and TRBJ2-5, with 12 bases lining up with TRBD1. This CDR3 has 18 amino acids. V dropped 2 bases and J dropped 1; count of bases not matched to a gene: 9. Germline lookup yields CDR1 SGHRS and CDR2 YFSETQ. The CDR3 reads CASSFGTGGAVSQETQYF. CDR3 bases: TGCGCCAGCAGCTTCGGGACAGGGGGCGCGGTTAGCCAAGAGACCCAGTACTTC. Full variable domain (outside the CDR3, taken from reference TRBV5-1 and TRBJ2-5): KAGVTQTPRYLIKTRGQQVTLSCSPISGHRSVSWYQQTPGQGLQFLFEYFSETQRNKGNFPGRFSGRQFSNSRSEMNVSTLELGDSALYLCASSFGTGGAVSQETQYFGPGTRLLVL.

The chain couples TRBV5-6 to TRBJ2-1; 10 bases match TRBD1. Trimming cost V 1 base and J 8 bases; bases outside gene matches: 6. The CDR3 loop spans 15 amino acids. CDR1 is SGHDT and CDR2 is YYEEEE in the germline V gene. The CDR3 spells CASSLPGTGVYEQFF. The CDR3 region has the DNA TGTGCCAGCAGCTTGCCCGGGACAGGGGTATATGAGCAGTTCTTC.

This sequence joins TRBV7-2 and TRBJ1-6; the D gene is possibly TRBD1 (5 bases). Germline V gene lookup returns CDR1 SGHTA and CDR2 FQGNSA. The CDR3 totals 15 residues. V was pared by 1 base and J by 10 bases, with 14 bases between. The DNA for the CDR3 is TGTGCCAGCAGCTTAGGGGGTGACAGAAGATCACCCCTCCACTTT. Translation gives CASSLGGDRRSPLHF.

The chain employs TRBV4-2 and TRBJ2-1; 8 bases are shared with TRBD2. The V gene's germline CDR1 is LGHNA and CDR2 YNFKEQ. Germline trimming cut 0 bases from V and 4 bases from J; bases unmatched to any gene: 14. CDR3 length: 19 amino acids. As DNA, the CDR3 is TGTGCCAGCAGCCAAGAGGCGAGTCGCTCGAGCGGGAGATACAATGAGCAGTTCTTC. Its protein product is CASSQEASRSSGRYNEQFF.

This rearrangement joins TRBV27 to TRBJ1-1; 8 bases are a match to TRBD1. V lost 3 bases, J lost 0 bases, and 3 bases stayed unmatched. CDR1 MNHEY and CDR2 SMNVEV come from the germline V gene (reference sequence). The CDR3 spans 15 residues. CDR3 loop: CASSFTTGVNTEAFF. The CDR3 DNA reads as TGTGCCAGCAGTTTTACGACAGGGGTGAACACTGAAGCTTTCTTT.

This chain links TRBV9 with TRBJ2-1, with 12 bases identical to TRBD2. V gave up 4 bases and J gave up 8 bases; unmatched junction bases: 10. CDR1 and CDR2 (germline): SGDLS, YYNGEE. The CDR3 is made up of 16 amino acids. For the CDR3, the DNA is TGTGCCAGCAGCACGACTAGCGGGAGTGGGAACCATGAGCAGTTCTTC. This sequence encodes CASSTTSGSGNHEQFF.

The rearrangement uses TRBV18 and TRBJ2-7, with D perhaps TRBD1 (5 bases). Trimming left V 0 bases short and J 3 bases short, with 9 bases between. CDR3 size: 14 residues. Germline V gene data show CDR1 as KGHSH and CDR2 as LQKENI. The CDR3 spells CASSPPGQGYEQYF. The CDR3 DNA reads as TGTGCCAGCTCACCACCAGGACAAGGCTACGAGCAGTACTTC.

The chain links TRBV27 to TRBJ1-3; weak D call: TRBD1 (6 bases). With 7 bases removed from V and 2 bases from J, the gap between germline ends came to 9 bases. Germline lookup yields CDR1 MNHEY and CDR2 SMNVEV (reference sequence). The CDR3 runs to 13 residues. In DNA, the CDR3 is TGTGCCAGCACCTCAGGGGCTGGAAACACCATATATTTT. This codes for CASTSGAGNTIYF.

The rearrangement joins TRBV28 to TRBJ1-5; D is possibly TRBD1 (5 bases). From germline, CDR1 is MDHEN and CDR2 SYDVKM. V dropped 11 bases and J dropped 0 bases, with 20 bases sitting between them. The CDR3 is made up of 16 amino acids. In DNA, the CDR3 is TGTGCCGCTGGCTGGAAGGGGAGTCATAGCAATCAGCCCCAGCATTTT. It translates to CAAGWKGSHSNQPQHF.

The chain recombines TRBV9 with TRBJ2-7, with unresolved D. Germline loops: CDR1 SGDLS, CDR2 YYNGEE. Trimming took off 0 bases at V and 6 bases at J, with 10 bases between the two ends. CDR3 size: 13 residues. CDR3 bases: TGTGCCAGCAGCGTAGAAGGGTTGTCCGAGCAGTACTTC. Translating it yields CASSVEGLSEQYF. The variable domain in full, with the rest retrieved from reference TRBV9 and TRBJ2-7, is DSGVTQTPKHLITATGQRVTLRCSPRSGDLSVYWYQQSLDQGLQFLIQYYNGEERAKGNILERFSAQQFPDLHSELNLSSLELGDSALYFCASSVEGLSEQYFGPGTRLTVT.

The chain recombines TRBV28 with TRBJ2-7; 13 positions match TRBD2. V lost 5 bases and J lost 3; bases outside the gene matches: 4. The CDR3 extends over 15 amino acids. Germline CDR1 reads MDHEN; CDR2 reads SYDVKM. The DNA of the CDR3 is TGTGCCAGCAGTCTAGGACTAGCGGGAGTCTACGAGCAGTACTTC. It is translated as CASSLGLAGVYEQYF.

The chain has TRBV7-9 and TRBJ1-5; D perhaps matches TRBD1 (6 bases). V lost 1 base and J 2 bases, leaving 15 bases between the germline ends. This CDR3 has 17 residues. Germline CDR1 reads SEHNR; CDR2 reads FQNEAQ (reference sequence). The CDR3 DNA sequence: TGTGCCAGCAGCTTAGAGGGGGGCGGGGAAGGCAATCAGCCCCAGCATTTT. It yields the protein CASSLEGGGEGNQPQHF.

J is TRBJ2-2 and V is TRBV5-1; the D is unclear. The CDR3 totals 13 residues. CDR1 is SGHRS, CDR2 YFSETQ, per germline. Trimming left V 5 bases short and J 4 bases short, with 9 bases between. The DNA of the CDR3 is TGCGCCAGCAGACCTCTCGTCACCGGGGAGCTGTTTTTT. It yields the protein CASRPLVTGELFF.

The chain uses TRBV5-4 and TRBJ2-6, with 7 bases that match TRBD1. J was trimmed by 0 bases and V by 3 bases; bases with no gene match: 3. CDR1 is SGHNT, CDR2 YYREEE, per germline (reference sequence). The CDR3 consists of 16 residues. This chain's CDR3 is CASSWGTDSGANVLTF. CDR3 DNA: TGTGCCAGCAGCTGGGGGACAGACTCTGGGGCCAACGTCCTGACTTTC.

This sequence joins TRBV5-1 and TRBJ1-1, with D uncertain. In germline, CDR1 is SGHRS, CDR2 YFSETQ. The V end lost 0 bases, the J end lost 10 bases, and 10 bases lay between the germline ends. CDR3 length: 12 residues. CDR3: CASSLEGFSAFF. The CDR3, as DNA: TGCGCCAGCAGCTTGGAAGGGTTCTCAGCTTTCTTT.

This chain joins TRBV6-5 and TRBJ2-7; possibly TRBD1 for D (6 bases). CDR1 is MNHEY and CDR2 is SVGAGI in the germline V gene. V lost 0 bases and J 7 bases, leaving 19 bases between the germline ends. The CDR3 extends over 16 amino acids. The CDR3 DNA reads as TGTGCCAGCAGTTACTCTTTTAACAGGGACCACTGGGAGCAGTACTTC. Encoded protein: CASSYSFNRDHWEQYF.

V gene TRBV13 combines with J gene TRBJ2-7, with D possibly being TRBD1 or TRBD2 (5 bases each). The CDR3 spans 15 residues. V lost 1 base, J lost 0 bases, and 10 bases lay in between. The germline gives CDR1 PRHDT, CDR2 FYEKMQ (reference sequence). CDR3 sequence: CASSLVRGASYEQYF. CDR3 nucleotide sequence: TGTGCCAGCAGCTTAGTAAGGGGAGCCTCCTACGAGCAGTACTTC. The full variable domain, in which reference TRBV13 and TRBJ2-7 provide the parts outside the CDR3, is AAGVIQSPRHLIKEKRETATLKCYPIPRHDTVYWYQQGPGQDPQFLISFYEKMQSDKGSIPDRFSAQQFSDYHSELNMSSLELGDSALYFCASSLVRGASYEQYFGPGTRLTVT.

CDR3 in amino acids: CASSLGPSGANVLTF. CDR3 sequence (DNA): TGCGCCAGCAGCCTGGGCCCCTCTGGGGCCAACGTCCTGACTTTC. J is TRBJ2-6 and V is TRBV5-1, with D unresolved. Trimming removed 4 bases at V and 0 bases at J, with 8 bases between. Per germline, CDR1 SGHRS and CDR2 YFSETQ. The length of the CDR3 is 15 residues.

The V and J genes are TRBV6-5 and TRBJ1-6; unclear D gene. Between the trimmed V and J ends, which lost 7 bases and 6 bases, there was a span of 10 bases. Germline assignment: CDR1 MNHEY and CDR2 SVGAGI. The CDR3 runs to 13 residues. The CDR3 DNA follows: TGTGCCAGCAAATTCTCGGGTAATTCACCCCTCCACTTT. Its protein product is CASKFSGNSPLHF.

The chain recombines TRBV7-2 with TRBJ2-5, with TRBD2 as a possible D gene (5 bases). The V gene lost 1 base and the J gene lost 4 bases, with 10 bases spanning the gap. The CDR3 is 14 residues long. Per the germline V gene, CDR1 is SGHTA and CDR2 is FQGNSA. The CDR3 loop is CASSLVGGGETQYF. CDR3 sequence (DNA): TGTGCCAGCAGCTTAGTCGGAGGAGGAGAGACCCAGTACTTC.

The CDR3 DNA is TGTGCCAGCACCCGTAGAGGGACACTTACCTCTGGAAACACCATATATTTT. The encoded protein is CASTRRGTLTSGNTIYF. The chain is built from TRBV9 and TRBJ1-3; TRBD1 might be the D (6 bases). The germline V and J ends were trimmed by 6 bases and 0 bases, with 19 bases remaining between them. The CDR3 spans 17 residues. Germline lookup yields CDR1 SGDLS and CDR2 YYNGEE.